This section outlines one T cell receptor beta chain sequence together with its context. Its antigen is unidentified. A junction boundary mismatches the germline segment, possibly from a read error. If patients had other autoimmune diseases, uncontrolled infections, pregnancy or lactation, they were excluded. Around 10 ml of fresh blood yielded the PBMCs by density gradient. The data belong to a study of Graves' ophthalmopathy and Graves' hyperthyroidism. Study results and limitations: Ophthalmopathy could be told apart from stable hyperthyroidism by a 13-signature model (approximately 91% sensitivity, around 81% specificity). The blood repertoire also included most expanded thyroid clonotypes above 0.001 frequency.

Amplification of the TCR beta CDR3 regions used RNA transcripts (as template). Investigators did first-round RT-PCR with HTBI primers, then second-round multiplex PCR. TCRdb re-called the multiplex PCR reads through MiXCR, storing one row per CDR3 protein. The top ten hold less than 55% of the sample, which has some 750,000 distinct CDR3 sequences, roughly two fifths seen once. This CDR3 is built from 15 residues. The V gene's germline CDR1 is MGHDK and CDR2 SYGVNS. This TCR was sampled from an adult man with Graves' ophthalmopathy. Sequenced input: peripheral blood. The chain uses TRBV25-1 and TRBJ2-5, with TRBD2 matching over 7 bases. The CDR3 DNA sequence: TGTGCCGGCAGTGGGGTTAGCGGGCGCCAAGAGACCCAGTACTTC. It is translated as CAGSGVSGRQETQYF.